This T cell receptor (beta chain) was observed in a study of blood T cell repertoires in COVID-19. For the study at large: Collection of acute and convalescent COVID-19 samples took place in the United States, Italy and Spain. From T cells, B-cell-depleted T cells, or PBMCs came the material, which was cDNA or gDNA.

Sequencing was performed with immunoSEQ multiplex PCR; in TCRdb, only in-frame clones are kept and a portion is missing. The sample lists roughly 200,000 clones, 70% to 90% occurring once. This receptor was identified in a human donor with active or convalescent COVID-19. The donor label of this sample is uncertain. The sequenced sample consisted of peripheral blood.

The CDR3 sequence is CASSPKQGGDTGELFF. The DNA for the CDR3 is TGCGCCAGCAGCCCTAAGCAGGGTGGGGACACCGGGGAGCTGTTTTTT. The V and J genes are TRBV5-1 and TRBJ2-2; D is possibly TRBD1 (5 bases). CDR3 length: 16 residues. V lost 4 bases and J 3 bases, leaving 16 bases between the germline ends. In germline, CDR1 is SGHRS, CDR2 YFSETQ.